A selection of T cell receptor beta chains follows, all from one sample in a study of Japanese encephalitis immunity and Zika vaccine responses. Each CDR3 protein is one row after TCRdb ran MiXCR on the 5' RACE reads. The top ten hold 20% to 25% of the sample, which has hundreds of distinct CDR3 sequences, about 4% seen once. Sequences were derived from antigen-activated CD4+ T cells from blood, cultured, sampled during a Zika inactivated vaccine study. Receptor source: an adult woman who received an inactivated Zika virus vaccine. Both conserved end residues are part of each CDR3. D genes are given only for firm matches. Not every row has a clone size; where given, it reads once, few, many or a size class.

J: TRBJ1-1
size: many
D: .
V: TRBV12-3/TRBV12-4
CDR3: CASSLNVDLSYAFF
DNA: TGTGCCAGCAGTTTAAACGTGGATCTCTCTTACGCTTTCTTT

J: TRBJ2-7
size: large
D: .
V: TRBV25-1
CDR3: CASSENRETYEQYF
DNA: TGTGCCAGCAGTGAGAACAGGGAGACCTACGAGCAGTACTTC

J: TRBJ1-4
size: medium-sized
D: .
V: TRBV7-2
CDR3: CASSLGGGDEKLFF
DNA: TGTGCCAGCAGCTTAGGGGGCGGTGATGAAAAACTGTTTTTT

J: TRBJ2-7
size: hyperexpanded
D: TRBD2
V: TRBV7-2
CDR3: CASSLGGGGDEQYF
DNA: TGTGCCAGCAGCTTAGGTGGCGGGGGGGACGAGCAGTACTTC

J: TRBJ2-1
size: medium-sized
D: TRBD1
V: TRBV7-2
CDR3: CASSLGTGSSNEQFF
DNA: TGTGCCAGCAGCTTAGGGACAGGGTCATCCAATGAGCAGTTCTTC

J: TRBJ2-1
size: .
D: .
V: TRBV18
CDR3: CASSPDWASDNEQFF
DNA: TGTGCCAGCTCACCGGACTGGGCCTCCGACAATGAGCAGTTCTTC

J: TRBJ1-5
size: medium-sized
D: .
V: TRBV12-3/TRBV12-4
CDR3: CASTLQDSNQPQHF
DNA: TGTGCCAGCACCCTACAGGATAGCAATCAGCCCCAGCATTTT

J: TRBJ2-2
size: large
D: .
V: TRBV3-1
CDR3: CASSRTQNTGELFF
DNA: TGTGCCAGCAGCCGGACCCAGAACACCGGGGAGCTGTTTTTT

J: TRBJ2-6
size: large
D: .
V: TRBV7-7
CDR3: CASSPTGSGANVLTF
DNA: TGTGCCAGCAGCCCAACAGGGTCTGGGGCCAACGTCCTGACTTTC

J: TRBJ1-2
size: medium-sized
D: .
V: TRBV11-2
CDR3: CASSQGWNRAYGYTF
DNA: TGTGCCAGCAGCCAAGGGTGGAACAGGGCTTATGGCTACACCTTC

J: TRBJ1-1
size: few
D: TRBD1
V: TRBV20-1
CDR3: CSASWGQATNTEAFF
DNA: TGCAGTGCTAGCTGGGGACAGGCGACGAACACTGAAGCTTTCTTT

J: TRBJ1-6
size: medium-sized
D: .
V: TRBV6-5
CDR3: CASSYSGAYNSPLHF
DNA: TGTGCCAGCAGTTACTCTGGGGCTTATAATTCACCCCTCCACTTT

J: TRBJ1-6
size: medium-sized
D: .
V: TRBV12-3/TRBV12-4
CDR3: CASSLGSVSPLHF
DNA: TGTGCCAGCAGTTTAGGCAGCGTTTCACCCCTCCACTTT

J: TRBJ2-5
size: large
D: TRBD2
V: TRBV15
CDR3: CATSRGAGGRFSQETQYF
DNA: TGTGCCACCAGCAGGGGAGCGGGGGGGCGCTTCTCCCAAGAGACCCAGTACTTC

J: TRBJ2-7
size: medium-sized
D: .
V: TRBV28
CDR3: CASSPTLGGLGSYEQYF
DNA: TGTGCCAGCAGTCCCACCCTTGGAGGGCTAGGCTCCTACGAGCAGTACTTC

J: TRBJ1-1
size: large
D: .
V: TRBV28
CDR3: CASNGGATEAFF
DNA: TGTGCCAGCAATGGGGGGGCCACTGAAGCTTTCTTT

J: TRBJ2-2
size: large
D: .
V: TRBV5-6
CDR3: CASSLLRETGELFF
DNA: TGTGCCAGCAGTCTTCTGAGGGAAACCGGGGAGCTGTTTTTT

J: TRBJ2-7
size: medium-sized
D: .
V: TRBV28
CDR3: CASSFGDKPYEQYF
DNA: TGTGCCAGCAGTTTTGGGGACAAGCCCTACGAGCAGTACTTC

J: TRBJ2-1
size: large
D: TRBD2
V: TRBV4-3
CDR3: CASSQPSGGLNEQFF
DNA: TGCGCCAGCAGCCAGCCTAGCGGGGGCCTTAATGAGCAGTTCTTC

J: TRBJ1-1
size: large
D: .
V: TRBV7-2
CDR3: CASSLTTGVAAFF
DNA: TGTGCCAGCAGCCTGACGACAGGAGTGGCCGCTTTCTTT

J: TRBJ2-3
size: medium-sized
D: TRBD1
V: TRBV23-1
CDR3: CASSPSYGTGFTDTQYF
DNA: TGCGCCAGCAGTCCTTCCTACGGGACAGGATTCACAGATACGCAGTATTTT

J: TRBJ1-2
size: many
D: TRBD1
V: TRBV12-3/TRBV12-4
CDR3: CASSPGTGEYYGYTF
DNA: TGTGCCAGCAGTCCGGGGACAGGGGAATACTATGGCTACACCTTC

J: TRBJ1-5
size: many
D: .
V: TRBV6-1
CDR3: CATYPPAGVFSNQPQHF
DNA: TGTGCCACCTACCCCCCGGCAGGGGTTTTTTCTAATCAGCCCCAGCATTTT

J: TRBJ1-4
size: many
D: TRBD1
V: TRBV28
CDR3: CASSVRTGAWEKLFF
DNA: TGTGCCAGCAGTGTCAGGACAGGGGCGTGGGAAAAACTGTTTTTT

J: TRBJ1-3
size: large
D: .
V: TRBV13
CDR3: CASSVTVSGNTIYF
DNA: TGTGCCAGCAGCGTGACAGTCTCTGGAAACACCATATATTTT

J: TRBJ2-1
size: many
D: .
V: TRBV30
CDR3: CAWSVGGGWGEQFF
DNA: TGTGCCTGGAGTGTAGGTGGGGGTTGGGGTGAGCAGTTCTTC

J: TRBJ2-1
size: large
D: TRBD1
V: TRBV18
CDR3: CASSPGTGLGNEQFF
DNA: TGTGCCAGCTCACCAGGGACAGGGTTAGGAAATGAGCAGTTCTTC

J: TRBJ2-5
size: medium-sized
D: TRBD1
V: TRBV12-3/TRBV12-4
CDR3: CASSLGTGVRETQYF
DNA: TGTGCCAGCAGTTTGGGGACAGGGGTTCGAGAGACCCAGTACTTC

J: TRBJ1-1
size: large
D: .
V: TRBV5-6
CDR3: CASSLSPNTEAFF
DNA: TGTGCCAGCAGCTTGTCACCGAACACTGAAGCTTTCTTT

J: TRBJ1-6
size: medium-sized
D: TRBD1
V: TRBV4-3
CDR3: CASSQVGQGVSPLHF
DNA: TGCGCCAGCAGCCAAGTAGGACAGGGTGTTTCACCCCTCCACTTT

J: TRBJ1-1
size: medium-sized
D: .
V: TRBV18
CDR3: CASSPGSGGTEAFF
DNA: TGTGCCAGCTCACCAGGGTCCGGTGGGACTGAAGCTTTCTTT

J: TRBJ1-2
size: large
D: TRBD1
V: TRBV7-2
CDR3: CASSRQGPPGGYTF
DNA: TGTGCCAGCAGCCGACAGGGTCCTCCGGGCGGCTACACCTTC

J: TRBJ1-3
size: medium-sized
D: .
V: TRBV4-3
CDR3: CASSQDSLQGNTIYF
DNA: TGCGCCAGCAGCCAAGATAGTCTACAGGGAAACACCATATATTTT

J: TRBJ2-3
size: medium-sized
D: TRBD2
V: TRBV27
CDR3: CASRPSGRLDTQYF
DNA: TGTGCCAGCAGGCCTAGCGGTCGATTAGATACGCAGTATTTT

J: TRBJ1-4
size: medium-sized
D: .
V: TRBV6-1
CDR3: CASSEREDREKLFF
DNA: TGTGCCAGCAGTGAAAGGGAGGATCGGGAAAAACTGTTTTTT

J: TRBJ2-7
size: medium-sized
D: .
V: TRBV9
CDR3: CASSSLLAPYEQYF
DNA: TGTGCCAGCAGCAGTCTTCTAGCCCCCTACGAGCAGTACTTC

J: TRBJ2-4
size: large
D: TRBD1
V: TRBV12-3/TRBV12-4
CDR3: CASSLRGRGIQYF
DNA: TGTGCCAGCAGTTTGAGGGGGCGCGGCATTCAGTACTTC

J: TRBJ1-1
size: large
D: .
V: TRBV6-6
CDR3: CASSKGRDTTEAFF
DNA: TGTGCCAGCAGTAAGGGACGGGACACCACTGAAGCTTTCTTT

J: TRBJ1-4
size: many
D: TRBD1
V: TRBV28
CDR3: CASRQGGEVEKLFF
DNA: TGTGCCAGCAGACAGGGGGGGGAGGTAGAAAAACTGTTTTTT

J: TRBJ1-5
size: medium-sized
D: TRBD1
V: TRBV7-9
CDR3: CASSPGQGSQPQHF
DNA: TGTGCCAGCAGCCCTGGACAGGGTAGTCAGCCCCAGCATTTT

J: TRBJ2-1
size: large
D: TRBD1
V: TRBV12-3/TRBV12-4
CDR3: CASRPGTGRIEQFF
DNA: TGTGCCAGCAGACCCGGGACAGGGAGAATTGAGCAGTTCTTC

J: TRBJ2-1
size: medium-sized
D: .
V: TRBV30
CDR3: CAWSVDLHNEQFF
DNA: TGTGCCTGGAGTGTGGACCTACACAATGAGCAGTTCTTC

J: TRBJ2-5
size: medium-sized
D: .
V: TRBV7-9
CDR3: CASSPTGQETQYF
DNA: TGTGCCAGCAGCCCGACGGGACAAGAGACCCAGTACTTC

J: TRBJ2-7
size: many
D: .
V: TRBV2
CDR3: CASIKRTGGDEQYF
DNA: TGTGCCAGCATAAAACGAACGGGGGGCGACGAGCAGTACTTC

J: TRBJ2-1
size: medium-sized
D: .
V: TRBV23-1
CDR3: CASSQGSDFFDEQFF
DNA: TGCGCCAGCAGTCAAGGTAGCGATTTTTTCGATGAGCAGTTCTTC

J: TRBJ2-2
size: medium-sized
D: .
V: TRBV7-2
CDR3: CASSSQGTGELFF
DNA: TGTGCCAGCAGCTCTCAGGGAACCGGGGAGCTGTTTTTT

J: TRBJ1-1
size: many
D: .
V: TRBV29-1
CDR3: CSVDAGSTEAFF
DNA: TGCAGCGTTGACGCAGGGAGCACTGAAGCTTTCTTT